These T cell receptor beta chains were read from a single sample in a study of T cell repertoires in aging, cancer and after chemotherapy. TCRdb used MiXCR to reprocess the multiplex PCR reads, holding one entry per CDR3 protein. The top ten clones hold 25% to 35% of a sample with 2,000 or so distinct CDR3 sequences, 24% of them seen once. Sequences were obtained from blood. The receptors originated from a human donor with a solid tumor. The CDR3 runs from the conserved cysteine through the conserved F or W. D genes are given only for firm matches. Clone sizes are given selectively: once, few, many, or a class where the clone is expanded.

DNA	CDR3	size	D	V	J
TGTGCCATCGCTTCCGGCCTGGACAATGAGCAGTTCTTC	CAIASGLDNEQFF	medium-sized	.	TRBV10-3	TRBJ2-1
TGTGCCAGTAGCCCACTCCGGACAGGGGCACACAATGAGCAGTTCTTC	CASSPLRTGAHNEQFF	medium-sized	TRBD1	TRBV19	TRBJ2-1
TGCGCCAGCAGCTTTGGCGGCGAGGGGGATGAGCAGTTCTTC	CASSFGGEGDEQFF	few	.	TRBV5-1	TRBJ2-1
TGTGCCACCAGCAGTACAGGGCGGTGGGAGACCCAGTACTTC	CATSSTGRWETQYF	large	.	TRBV15	TRBJ2-5
TGTGCCAGCAGCTTCGATACTCGACAGGGGGCGAACACTGAAGCTTTCTTT	CASSFDTRQGANTEAFF	few	TRBD1	TRBV7-2	TRBJ1-1
TGTGCCAGCAGCTTAGCAACTTCAAAAGAGACCCAGTACTTC	CASSLATSKETQYF	few	.	TRBV7-2	TRBJ2-5
TGTGCCAGCTCACCAGAGACAATCAACACTGAAGCTTTCTTT	CASSPETINTEAFF	.	.	TRBV18	TRBJ1-1
TGTGCCAGCAGCCAACAGGGGGTCCACCTGACGTACACTGAAGCTTTCTTT	CASSQQGVHLTYTEAFF	.	TRBD1	TRBV4-2	TRBJ1-1
TGTGCCAGCAGCTTAGGAGCGGGCTCCTACAATGAGCAGTTCTTC	CASSLGAGSYNEQFF	few	.	TRBV7-9	TRBJ2-1
TGTGCCAGCAGCCAAGAGTCCCCTAGCGGGGGAACCTACAATGAGCAGTTCTTC	CASSQESPSGGTYNEQFF	.	TRBD2	TRBV4-3	TRBJ2-1
TGTGCCAGCAGTTCCCCCAGGGGACACTATGGCTACACCTTC	CASSSPRGHYGYTF	medium-sized	.	TRBV6-5	TRBJ1-2
TGTGCCAGCAGCCCACCTAGGACAGGGGCCAACGTCCTGACTTTC	CASSPPRTGANVLTF	.	.	TRBV6-2/TRBV6-3	TRBJ2-6
TGTGCCAGCAGCTTTGAGGGGGGGAATGAAAAACTGTTTTTT	CASSFEGGNEKLFF	few	.	TRBV5-6	TRBJ1-4
TGTGCCAGCAGTTACTTCGGAAACAGGGGGCTTGGGGAAAAACTGTTTTTT	CASSYFGNRGLGEKLFF	medium-sized	TRBD1	TRBV6-5	TRBJ1-4
TGTGCCAGCAGTCGACAGGGGGCGGGAATCGGGGAGCTGTTTTTT	CASSRQGAGIGELFF	medium-sized	TRBD1	TRBV12-3/TRBV12-4	TRBJ2-2
TGTGCCAGCAGTGAAAGGGCCCTGGGCACTGAAGCTTTCTTT	CASSERALGTEAFF	medium-sized	.	TRBV6-4	TRBJ1-1
TGTGCCAGCCATAGCCCGTTTGGTTCTGGAAACACCATATATTTT	CASHSPFGSGNTIYF	.	.	TRBV25-1	TRBJ1-3
TGTGCCACCAGTGATTTAAGGGCAGGCGGATCACCCCTCCACTTT	CATSDLRAGGSPLHF	medium-sized	.	TRBV24-1	TRBJ1-6
TGTGCCAGCAGCTTAGAGCCCACCGGGGAGCTGTTTTTT	CASSLEPTGELFF	medium-sized	.	TRBV7-9	TRBJ2-2
TGTGCCAGCAGTGTGGGACTAGCGGGGGGGCCAGATACGCAGTATTTT	CASSVGLAGGPDTQYF	once	TRBD2	TRBV12-3/TRBV12-4	TRBJ2-3
TGCAGTGCTAGAGGGGGGGAGACCCAGTACTTC	CSARGGETQYF	.	.	TRBV20-1	TRBJ2-5
TGTGCCAGCAGCCAAGACAGGGGGGAGGGCGGGGAGCTGTTTTTT	CASSQDRGEGGELFF	few	TRBD1	TRBV12-3/TRBV12-4	TRBJ2-2
TGTGCCAGCAGCCCGGACAGACACTATGGCTACACCTTC	CASSPDRHYGYTF	medium-sized	.	TRBV12-3/TRBV12-4	TRBJ1-2
TGCAGTGCTACCGGGACGGCAACAACTGAAGCTTTCTTT	CSATGTATTEAFF	medium-sized	.	TRBV20-1	TRBJ1-1
TGTGCCTGGGACTCTAGCGGGGGTCTTCAAGAGACCCAGTACTTC	CAWDSSGGLQETQYF	medium-sized	TRBD2	TRBV30	TRBJ2-5
TGTGCCAGCAGCCACCGGGGGGCAGGGAGGAATGAGCAGTTCTTC	CASSHRGAGRNEQFF	medium-sized	.	TRBV7-6	TRBJ2-1
TGTGCCTGGAGTGTAAGGGAGAACACTGAAGCTTTCTTT	CAWSVRENTEAFF	few	.	TRBV30	TRBJ1-1
TGCAGTGCTAGGATCGGGACACCGAACACTGAAGCTTTCTTT	CSARIGTPNTEAFF	few	.	TRBV20-1	TRBJ1-1
TGCGCCAGCAGCCTGGTGGCAGGGAACACTGAAGCTTTCTTT	CASSLVAGNTEAFF	.	.	TRBV4-1	TRBJ1-1
TGTGCCAGCAGCTTAGCGGCAGGGGGTAATTCACCCCTCCACTTT	CASSLAAGGNSPLHF	medium-sized	TRBD1	TRBV7-6	TRBJ1-6
TGCGCCAGCAGCCTATCAGCGGGGACAGGGGGCAAAAACATTCAGTACTTC	CASSLSAGTGGKNIQYF	.	TRBD1	TRBV5-1	TRBJ2-4
TGTGCCAGCAGATGGAGTGGCAAGGGGGCTAATTCAGATACGCAGTATTTT	CASRWSGKGANSDTQYF	medium-sized	TRBD1	TRBV5-6	TRBJ2-3
TGTGCCAGCTCACCACAGTCGACAGGGACGAATGGCTACACCTTC	CASSPQSTGTNGYTF	once	TRBD1	TRBV18	TRBJ1-2
TGTGCCAGCAGTTACTCCCCTAGCGGGGGGGTTTACGAGCAGTACTTC	CASSYSPSGGVYEQYF	.	TRBD2	TRBV6-5	TRBJ2-7